This T cell receptor (beta chain) was documented in a study of CD8+ T cells in alopecia areata. General study findings and limits: Normal skin's resident alphabeta T cells are sequenced alongside lesional scalp T cells.

Extracted RNA was reverse transcribed into cDNA, the sequencing template. TCRdb's table, derived via immunoSEQ multiplex PCR, lists solely in-frame clones and lacks some. Of about 14,000 clones in the sample, approximately 53% were seen once. This clone was seen just once. Antigen unknown. It was for 4 to 6 patients that CD4+ cells were sorted into CD25+CD127- cells. PBMC-derived CD4+ and CD8+ T cells were sorted. Germline V gives CDR1 MGHRA, CDR2 YSYEKL. V was cut by 4 bases and J by 0 bases, with 15 bases left in between. CDR3 length equals 16 residues. The sequencing input was CD4+ Tregs sorted from blood. This TCR was sampled from a human donor with alopecia areata. This chain joins TRBV4-1 and TRBJ1-1, with TRBD1 as a possible D gene (5 bases). The CDR3 protein is CASSPGHETMNTEAFF. DNA of the CDR3: TGCGCCAGCAGCCCTGGACACGAAACTATGAACACTGAAGCTTTCTTT.